A selection of T cell receptor beta chains follows, all from one sample in a study of T-cell reconstitution after alpha-beta-depleted transplantation in children. TCRdb re-analysed the PCR reads in MiXCR, keeping a single row per CDR3 protein. The sample yields almost 250,000 distinct CDR3 sequences, roughly 26% seen once. Here the sequenced sample was PBMCs, taken before TCRalphabeta/CD19-depleted stem cell transplant. The receptor set was obtained from a girl aged 2-15 years with Fanconi anemia, due to receive a stem cell transplant. Each CDR3 is given with its conserved first and last residue. Each record gives: D gene, V gene, clone size, J gene, CDR3 protein, CDR3 DNA. A D gene is named only where the DNA matches it firmly. Only part of the rows carry a size: once, few, many, or a class if the clone is expanded.

NA	TRBV3-1	NA	TRBJ2-1	CASSHLDGRGYNEQFF	TGTGCCAGCAGCCACCTTGACGGGAGAGGCTACAATGAGCAGTTCTTC
TRBD1	TRBV7-2	NA	TRBJ2-7	CASSLGPRQGSYEQYF	TGTGCCAGCAGCTTAGGCCCTCGACAGGGCTCCTACGAGCAGTACTTC
NA	TRBV10-3	NA	TRBJ2-5	CAISRVADQETQYF	TGTGCCATCAGTAGGGTAGCGGACCAAGAGACCCAGTACTTC
TRBD1	TRBV5-1	NA	TRBJ1-6	CASSPGQGDSPLHF	TGCGCCAGCAGCCCGGGACAGGGGGATTCACCCCTCCACTTT
NA	TRBV20-1	NA	TRBJ1-5	CSGQGRVNQPQHF	TGCAGTGGTCAGGGGAGGGTAAATCAGCCCCAGCATTTT
TRBD1	TRBV20-1	NA	TRBJ2-6	CSARTGEANVLTF	TGCAGTGCTAGAACAGGGGAGGCCAACGTCCTGACTTTC
NA	TRBV20-1	NA	TRBJ2-5	CSAYDGETQYF	TGCAGTGCCTACGACGGGGAGACCCAGTACTTC
TRBD2	TRBV11-1	few	TRBJ2-1	CASSLGEAGKQFF	TGTGCCAGCAGCTTGGGGGAAGCGGGAAAGCAGTTCTTC
NA	TRBV29-1	many	TRBJ2-7	CSVELDPALRQYF	TGCAGCGTTGAGTTGGACCCTGCTCTCCGGCAGTACTTC
NA	TRBV7-6	NA	TRBJ2-1	CASSLDSASPEQFF	TGTGCCAGCAGCTTAGATAGCGCCAGCCCTGAGCAGTTCTTC
NA	TRBV29-1	many	TRBJ1-4	CSVAREAAGRLFF	TGCAGCGTTGCTAGGGAGGCAGCTGGTAGACTGTTTTTT
TRBD1	TRBV20-1	NA	TRBJ1-2	CSYRGIGYGYTF	TGCAGTTACAGGGGGATAGGCTATGGCTACACCTTC
TRBD1	TRBV29-1	many	TRBJ2-7	CSVAPRGWDRGYEQYF	TGCAGCGTGGCCCCCCGGGGCTGGGACAGGGGCTACGAGCAGTACTTC
NA	TRBV27	few	TRBJ2-5	CASSLATWETQYF	TGTGCCAGCAGTCTAGCGACGTGGGAGACCCAGTACTTC
TRBD2	TRBV20-1	many	TRBJ2-7	CSGGLAGRSYEQYF	TGCAGTGGAGGACTAGCGGGACGTTCCTACGAGCAGTACTTC